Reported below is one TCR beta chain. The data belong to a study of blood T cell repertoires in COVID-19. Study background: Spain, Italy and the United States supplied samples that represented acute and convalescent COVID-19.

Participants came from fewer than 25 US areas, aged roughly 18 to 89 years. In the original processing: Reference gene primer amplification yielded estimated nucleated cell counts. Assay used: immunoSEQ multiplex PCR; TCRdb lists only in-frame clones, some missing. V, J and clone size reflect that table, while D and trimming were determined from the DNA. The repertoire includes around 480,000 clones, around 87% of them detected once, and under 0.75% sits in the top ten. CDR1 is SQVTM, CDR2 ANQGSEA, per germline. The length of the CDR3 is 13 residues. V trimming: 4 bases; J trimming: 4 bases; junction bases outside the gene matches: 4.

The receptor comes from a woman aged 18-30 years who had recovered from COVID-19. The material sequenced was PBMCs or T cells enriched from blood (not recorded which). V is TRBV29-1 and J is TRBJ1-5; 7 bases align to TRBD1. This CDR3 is CSVATTGNQPQHF. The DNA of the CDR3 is TGCAGCGTTGCTACGACAGGGAATCAGCCCCAGCATTTT.